The 20 T cell receptor beta chains in this list originate from one sample, sequenced in a study of Ad26.COV2.S vaccination and SARS-CoV-2 variants. Treatment noted: around 19 received Ad26.COV2.S at low or high dose, single or two shots; roughly five received placebo; per-sample allocation not given. Sampling happened 63 days after the first vaccine or placebo injection. The assay was immunoSEQ multiplex PCR, and TCRdb's table has in-frame clones only and misses some. The data contain fewer than 900,000 clones, around 89% of them singletons. Specimen: peripheral blood, collected in a trial of Ad26.COV2.S vaccine versus placebo. The receptors were sampled from a person aged 18-60 years who received the Ad26.COV2.S COVID-19 vaccine or a placebo.

The J gene is TRBJ2-2, the V gene TRBV9; no reliable D call. This CDR3 contains 15 residues. V lost 0 bases, J lost 1 base, and 7 bases lay in between. Germline V lookup: CDR1 SGDLS, CDR2 YYNGEE. The CDR3 DNA reads TGTGCCAGCAGCGTAGATCCAGGGAACACCGGGGAGCTGTTTTTT. The encoded protein is CASSVDPGNTGELFF.

The chain joins TRBV6-2 or TRBV6-3 to TRBJ2-7, with a possible D match to TRBD2 (6 bases). CDR3 length equals 14 residues. The germline V and J ends were trimmed by 5 bases and 4 bases, with 15 bases remaining between them. The germline gives CDR1 MNHEY, CDR2 SVGEGT. The CDR3 loop reads CASSDGSGPYEQYF. CDR3 coding DNA: TGTGCCAGCAGTGATGGTAGCGGCCCATACGAGCAGTACTTC.

The rearrangement links TRBV7-2 to TRBJ1-2, with D possibly matching TRBD1 (5 bases). Germline V gene data show CDR1 as SGHTA and CDR2 as FQGNSA. This CDR3 contains 15 residues. Trimming left V 0 bases short and J 1 base short, with 9 bases between. CDR3 bases: TGTGCCAGCAGCTTAGCACGGCAGGGTAACTATGGCTACACCTTC. Translating gives CASSLARQGNYGYTF.

Notes on this clone: It is unclear where the CDR3 begins or ends on the DNA, so no DNA is shown, and the CDR3 is as TCRdb lists it. The chain combines TRBV21-1 with TRBJ1-5. TRBV21-1 is given as a pseudogene. Ends included, the CDR3 has 17 residues. CDR3 residues: CASSLNGWGVGNQPQHF.

The rearrangement links TRBV5-6 to TRBJ2-1; no firm D call. Germline CDR1 reads SGHDT; CDR2 reads YYEEEE. CDR3 length equals 12 residues. Trimming pared 4 bases from V and 8 bases from J, leaving 10 bases between. The CDR3 protein is CASSDLADEQFF. CDR3 bases: TGTGCCAGCAGCGACTTAGCCGATGAGCAGTTCTTC.

The chain recombines TRBV7-8 with TRBJ1-3; 10 nucleotides align to TRBD1. Germline CDR1 is SGHVS and CDR2 is FQNEAQ. The V and J ends lost 5 bases and 1 base, in that order; junction bases with no gene match: 5. CDR3 length equals 16 residues. This chain's CDR3 is CASSRGQGGSGNTIYF. DNA for the CDR3: TGTGCCAGCAGCCGAGGACAGGGGGGATCTGGAAACACCATATATTTT.

The V gene is TRBV30, the J gene TRBJ1-2; D not certain. From germline, CDR1 is GTSNPN and CDR2 SVGIG (reference sequence). This CDR3 is 12 amino acids long. V was shortened by 2 bases and J by 7 bases, with 11 bases between the two germline ends. The CDR3 here is CAWSWRVGGYTF. The CDR3 coding sequence is TGTGCCTGGAGTTGGAGGGTGGGTGGCTACACCTTC.

A note on this clone: At one of its ends the junction is not consistent with the germline gene, which may arise from a read error. The V and J genes are TRBV3-1 (or the pseudogene TRBV3-2) and TRBJ1-4; D perhaps matches TRBD1 (6 bases). Germline-derived CDR1 and CDR2 are LGHDT and YNNKEL (reference sequence). The CDR3 is 15 amino acids. CDR3 sequence (DNA): TGTGCCAGCAGCCGCCGGGGGGGGGCTAAGGAAAAACTGTTTTTT. It codes for CASSRRGGAKEKLFF.

This clone occurred once. V gene TRBV10-2 combines with J gene TRBJ2-7, with 7 bases identical to TRBD1. There are 16 residues in the CDR3. V trimming: 2 bases; J trimming: 2 bases; junction bases outside the gene matches: 9. Germline V lookup: CDR1 WSHSY, CDR2 SAAADI. CDR3 region: CASSEPRQGGTYEQYF. The CDR3 nucleotides are TGCGCCAGCAGTGAGCCACGACAGGGTGGGACCTACGAGCAGTACTTC.

The chain joins TRBV15 to TRBJ1-2; D remains unclear. Germline CDR1 is LNHNV and CDR2 is YYDKDF (reference sequence). The CDR3 runs 11 residues. The ends were cut back, 4 bases at V and 7 bases at J, with 7 bases in the middle. CDR3 residues: CATSMGFGYTF. The CDR3 DNA reads as TGTGCCACCAGCATGGGATTTGGCTACACCTTC.

The chain is built from TRBV24-1 and TRBJ2-3, with D unclear. The V end was cut by 5 bases, the J end by 2 bases, with 16 bases between. There are 16 residues in the CDR3. Germline CDR1 KGHDR, CDR2 SFDVKD. The CDR3, as DNA: TGTGCCACCAGTGGCATCCTGATGGGAAACACAGATACGCAGTATTTT. Translation: CATSGILMGNTDTQYF.

This clone was recorded once. The chain has TRBV6-1 and TRBJ2-7; 7 bases are shared with TRBD2. CDR1 MNHNS and CDR2 SASEGT come from the germline V gene. This CDR3 comprises 16 residues. V lost 1 base to trimming and J lost 0 bases; unmatched junction nucleotides: 6. The CDR3 sequence is CASSEVGVAGSYEQYF. CDR3 coding DNA: TGTGCCAGCAGTGAAGTGGGGGTAGCGGGCTCCTACGAGCAGTACTTC.

V usage is TRBV2 and J usage is TRBJ2-1, with D unresolved. Germline assignment: CDR1 SNHLY and CDR2 FYNNEI. Trimming shortened V by 7 bases and J by 10 bases, and 14 bases separated the two germline ends. The CDR3 has 12 residues. CDR3 nucleotide sequence: TGTGCCAGCATCCGTAAAACACAGGAGCAGTTCTTC. Its protein product is CASIRKTQEQFF.

This chain joins TRBV14 and TRBJ1-4; D may be TRBD1 (5 bases). V dropped 4 bases and J dropped 7 bases, with 10 bases sitting between them. Germline lookup yields CDR1 SGHDN and CDR2 FVKESK. The CDR3 runs to 13 residues. The CDR3 bases are TGTGCCAGCAGCCTTAGGGGTGCTGAAAAACTGTTTTTT. Amino acid sequence: CASSLRGAEKLFF.

This clone was recorded many times. The CDR3 region is CAISESQGGTRGYTF. The CDR3 DNA reads as TGTGCCATCAGTGAGTCACAGGGAGGTACCCGTGGCTACACCTTC. The chain uses TRBV10-3 and TRBJ1-2; TRBD1 is a possible D gene (6 bases). CDR1 and CDR2 (germline): ENHRY, SYGVKD. V gave up 0 bases and J gave up 7 bases, with 15 bases separating them. The CDR3 covers 15 residues.

The chain has TRBV19 and TRBJ1-1; no definite D call. CDR3 length: 16 residues. V lost 2 bases to trimming and J lost 2 bases, with 15 bases between them. CDR1 and CDR2 from the germline V gene are LNHDA and SQIVND (reference sequence). The CDR3 is CASSISRDRLNTEAFF. CDR3 sequence (DNA): TGTGCCAGTAGTATAAGTAGGGATCGCTTAAACACTGAAGCTTTCTTT.

This chain uses TRBV6-1 with TRBJ1-5; no clear D gene. V dropped 3 bases and J dropped 2 bases, with 14 bases sitting between them. CDR1 and CDR2 (germline): MNHNS, SASEGT. The length of the CDR3 is 16 residues. DNA for the CDR3: TGTGCCAGCAGTGAGCAGAGGGCGGCGCGCAATCAGCCCCAGCATTTT. It specifies CASSEQRAARNQPQHF.

The rearrangement uses TRBV14 and TRBJ2-2; 8 nucleotides match TRBD2. The CDR3 length is 17 residues. CDR1 is SGHDN, CDR2 FVKESK, per germline. Unmatched junction bases numbered 3, after V lost 0 bases and J lost 0 bases. CDR3 protein: CASSQELAVTNTGELFF. The CDR3 region has the DNA TGTGCCAGCAGCCAAGAACTAGCGGTTACGAACACCGGGGAGCTGTTTTTT. The whole variable domain, remainder taken from reference TRBV14 and TRBJ2-2, is EAGVTQFPSHSVIEKGQTVTLRCDPISGHDNLYWYRRVMGKEIKFLLHFVKESKQDESGMPNNRFLAERTGGTYSTLKVQPAELEDSGVYFCASSQELAVTNTGELFFGEGSRLTVL.

The chain links TRBV18 to TRBJ2-5; D possibly corresponds to TRBD1 (6 bases). Germline V CDR1 and CDR2: KGHSH, LQKENI. This CDR3 contains 14 residues. Trimming left V 2 bases short and J 2 bases short, with 9 bases between. As DNA, the CDR3 is TGTGCCAGCTCACCAGGGGGCTCGCAAGAGACCCAGTACTTC. Its protein product is CASSPGGSQETQYF.

This clone was found once. This CDR3 reads CASSLALGGRKDTGELFF. The DNA of the CDR3 is TGTGCCAGCAGCTTAGCGCTGGGGGGGCGCAAGGACACCGGGGAGCTGTTTTTT. The chain has TRBV7-9 and TRBJ2-2; D possibly corresponds to TRBD2 (7 bases). This CDR3 comprises 18 residues. V lost 0 bases and J lost 3, with 17 bases in between. From germline, CDR1 is SEHNR and CDR2 FQNEAQ (reference sequence).